This TCR beta chain is from a study of T cell changes during pregnancy in multiple sclerosis. Germline values: CDR1 LNHDA, CDR2 SQIVND (reference sequence). CDR3 length: 14 amino acids. The V end lost 6 bases, the J end lost 5 bases, and 13 bases lay between the germline ends. Here immunoSEQ multiplex PCR was the method, and the copy in TCRdb shows in-frame clones only, minus some. The table has about 100,000 clones, 94% seen once; the top ten hold roughly 1%. This receptor was taken from a female donor with multiple sclerosis, enrolled in a pregnancy study. Sequencing used peripheral blood, obtained before pregnancy. The chain has TRBV19 and TRBJ1-4, with D possibly TRBD1 on 5 matching bases. The CDR3 region has the DNA TGTGCCAGTAGCCCGGGGGTGGCGAATGAAAAACTGTTTTTT. It is translated as CASSPGVANEKLFF.